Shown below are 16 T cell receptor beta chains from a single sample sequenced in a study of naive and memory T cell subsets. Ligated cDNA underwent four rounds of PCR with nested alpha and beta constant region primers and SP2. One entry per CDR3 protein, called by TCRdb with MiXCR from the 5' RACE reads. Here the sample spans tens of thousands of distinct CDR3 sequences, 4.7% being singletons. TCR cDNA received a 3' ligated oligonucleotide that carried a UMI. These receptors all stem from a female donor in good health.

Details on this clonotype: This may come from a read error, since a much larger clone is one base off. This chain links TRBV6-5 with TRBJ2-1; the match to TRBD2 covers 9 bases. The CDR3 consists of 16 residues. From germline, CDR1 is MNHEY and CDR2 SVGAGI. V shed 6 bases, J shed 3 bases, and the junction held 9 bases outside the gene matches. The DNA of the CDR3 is TGTGCCAGCAGATTCAGCGGGAGGAGCGGCTACAATGAGCAGTTCTTC. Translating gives CASRFSGRSGYNEQFF.

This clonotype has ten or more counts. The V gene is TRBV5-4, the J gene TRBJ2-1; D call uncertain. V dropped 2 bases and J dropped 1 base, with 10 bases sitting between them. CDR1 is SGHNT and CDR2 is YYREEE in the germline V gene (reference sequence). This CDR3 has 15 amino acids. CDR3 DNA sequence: TGTGCCAGCAGCTTTGATGTGGGGTCCTACAATGAGCAGTTCTTC. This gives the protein CASSFDVGSYNEQFF.

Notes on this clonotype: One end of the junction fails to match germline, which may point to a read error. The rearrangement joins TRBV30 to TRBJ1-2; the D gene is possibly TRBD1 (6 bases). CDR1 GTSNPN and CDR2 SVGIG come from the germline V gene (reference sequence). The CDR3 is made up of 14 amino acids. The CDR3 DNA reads TGTGCCTGGGGAGGGACACCTTCTAACTATGGCGACACCTTC. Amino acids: CAWGGTPSNYGDTF. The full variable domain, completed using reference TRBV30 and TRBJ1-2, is SQTIHQWPATLVQPVGSPLSLECTVEGTSNPNLYWYRQAAGRGLQLLFYSVGIGQISSEVPQNLSASRPQDRQFILSSKKLLLSDSGFYLCAWGGTPSNYGDTFGSGTRLTVV.

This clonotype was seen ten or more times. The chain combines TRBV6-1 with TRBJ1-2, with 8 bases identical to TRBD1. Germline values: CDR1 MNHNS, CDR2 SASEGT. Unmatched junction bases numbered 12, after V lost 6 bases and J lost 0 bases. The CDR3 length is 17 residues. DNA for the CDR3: TGTGCCAGCAGCCTTAGACAGGGGAAAGGGGCTAACTATGGCTACACCTTC. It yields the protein CASSLRQGKGANYGYTF.

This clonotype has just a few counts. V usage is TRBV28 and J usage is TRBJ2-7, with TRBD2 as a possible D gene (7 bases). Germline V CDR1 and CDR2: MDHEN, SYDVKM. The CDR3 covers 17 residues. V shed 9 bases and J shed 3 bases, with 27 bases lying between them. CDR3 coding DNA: TGTGCCAGGGGGGGGCAGAAATACTACAAATCCATCTACGAGCAGTACTTC. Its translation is CARGGQKYYKSIYEQYF.

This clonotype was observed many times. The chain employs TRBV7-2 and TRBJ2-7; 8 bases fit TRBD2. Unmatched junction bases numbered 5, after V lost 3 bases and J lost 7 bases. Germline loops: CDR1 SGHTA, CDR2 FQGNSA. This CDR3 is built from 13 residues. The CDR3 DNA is TGTGCCAGCAGCTTCCGCCGGGGGGGGGAGCAGTACTTC. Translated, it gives CASSFRRGGEQYF.

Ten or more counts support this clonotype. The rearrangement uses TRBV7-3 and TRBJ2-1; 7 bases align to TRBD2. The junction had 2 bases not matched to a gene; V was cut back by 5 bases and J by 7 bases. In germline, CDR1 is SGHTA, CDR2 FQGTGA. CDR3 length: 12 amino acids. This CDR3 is CASSNSGNEQFF. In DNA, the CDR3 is TGTGCCAGCAGCAATAGCGGGAATGAGCAGTTCTTC.

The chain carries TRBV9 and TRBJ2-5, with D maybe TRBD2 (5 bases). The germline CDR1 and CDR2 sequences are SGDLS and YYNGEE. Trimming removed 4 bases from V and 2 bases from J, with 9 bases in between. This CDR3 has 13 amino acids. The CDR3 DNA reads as TGTGCCAGCAGCCCTACTAGACAAGAGACCCAGTACTTC. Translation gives CASSPTRQETQYF.

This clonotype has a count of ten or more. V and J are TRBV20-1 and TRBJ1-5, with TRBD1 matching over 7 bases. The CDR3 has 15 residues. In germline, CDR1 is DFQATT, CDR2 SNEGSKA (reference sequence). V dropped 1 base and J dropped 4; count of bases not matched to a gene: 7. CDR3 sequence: CSARVVDRPNQPQHF. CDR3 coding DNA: TGCAGTGCTAGAGTTGTGGACAGGCCAAATCAGCCCCAGCATTTT.

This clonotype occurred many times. The CDR3 nucleotides read TGTGCCAGCAGCGCCCGACAGGGTAATCAGCCCCAGCATTTT. Protein product: CASSARQGNQPQHF. This rearrangement joins TRBV7-6 to TRBJ1-5, with TRBD1 matching 7 bases. V gave up 5 bases and J gave up 4 bases; unmatched junction bases: 5. Germline lookup yields CDR1 SGHVS and CDR2 FNYEAQ. The CDR3 runs 14 residues.

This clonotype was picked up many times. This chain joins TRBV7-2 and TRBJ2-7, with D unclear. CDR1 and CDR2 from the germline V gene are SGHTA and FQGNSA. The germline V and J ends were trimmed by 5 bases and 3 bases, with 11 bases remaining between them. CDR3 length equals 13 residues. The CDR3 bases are TGTGCCAGCAGCCCCGAGTGGGGCTACGAGCAGTACTTC. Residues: CASSPEWGYEQYF.

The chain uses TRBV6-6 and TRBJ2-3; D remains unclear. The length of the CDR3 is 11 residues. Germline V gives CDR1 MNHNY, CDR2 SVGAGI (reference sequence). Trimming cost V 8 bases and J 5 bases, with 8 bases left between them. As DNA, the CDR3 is TGTGCCAGCGCGCAAAAAGATACGCAGTATTTT. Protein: CASAQKDTQYF.

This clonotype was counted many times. For the CDR3, the DNA is TGTGCCAGCAGTTTCGGCGGGGCCACAGATACGCAGTATTTT. Its translation is CASSFGGATDTQYF. The V call is TRBV28, the J call TRBJ2-3, with D possibly matching TRBD2 (6 bases). The CDR3 consists of 14 residues. Germline CDR1 reads MDHEN; CDR2 reads SYDVKM. V was pared by 3 bases and J by 2 bases, with 9 bases between.

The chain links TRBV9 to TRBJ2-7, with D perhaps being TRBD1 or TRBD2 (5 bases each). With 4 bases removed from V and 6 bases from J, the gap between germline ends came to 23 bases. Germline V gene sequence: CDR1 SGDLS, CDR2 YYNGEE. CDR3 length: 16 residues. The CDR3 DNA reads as TGTGCCAGCAGCTCCCGGGACGGAAAACTCTCTCCCGAGCAGTACTTC. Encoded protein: CASSSRDGKLSPEQYF.

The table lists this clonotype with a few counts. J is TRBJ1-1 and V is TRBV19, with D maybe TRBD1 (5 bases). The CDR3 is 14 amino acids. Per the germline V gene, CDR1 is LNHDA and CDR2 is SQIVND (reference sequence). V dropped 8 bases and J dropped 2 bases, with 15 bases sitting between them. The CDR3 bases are TGTGCCAGTGAGACCAGGGTCCCAAACACTGAAGCTTTCTTT. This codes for CASETRVPNTEAFF. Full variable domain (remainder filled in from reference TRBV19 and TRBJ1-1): DGGITQSPKYLFRKEGQNVTLSCEQNLNHDAMYWYRQDPGQGLRLIYYSQIVNDFQKGDIAEGYSVSREKKESFPLTVTSAQKNPTAFYLCASETRVPNTEAFFGQGTRLTVV.

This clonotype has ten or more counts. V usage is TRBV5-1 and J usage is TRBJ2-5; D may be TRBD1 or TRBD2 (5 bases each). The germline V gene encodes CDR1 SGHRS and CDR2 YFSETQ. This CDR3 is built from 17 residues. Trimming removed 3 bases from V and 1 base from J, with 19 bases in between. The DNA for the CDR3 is TGCGCCAGCAGCTGGGACCCCGATGCGAGCGGCCAAGAGACCCAGTACTTC. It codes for CASSWDPDASGQETQYF.